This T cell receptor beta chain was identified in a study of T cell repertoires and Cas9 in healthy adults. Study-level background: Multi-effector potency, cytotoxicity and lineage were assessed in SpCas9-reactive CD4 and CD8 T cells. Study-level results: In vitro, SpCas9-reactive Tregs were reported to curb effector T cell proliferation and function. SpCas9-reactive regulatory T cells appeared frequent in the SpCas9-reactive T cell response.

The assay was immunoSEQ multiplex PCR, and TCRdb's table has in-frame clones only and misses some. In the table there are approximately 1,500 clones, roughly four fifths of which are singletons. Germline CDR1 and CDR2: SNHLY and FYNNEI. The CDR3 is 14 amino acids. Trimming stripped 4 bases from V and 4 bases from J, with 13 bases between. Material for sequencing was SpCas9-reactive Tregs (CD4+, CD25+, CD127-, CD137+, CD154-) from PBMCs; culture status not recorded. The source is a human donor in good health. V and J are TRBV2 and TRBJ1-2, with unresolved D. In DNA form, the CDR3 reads TGTGCCAGCAGTGGAGCTGGTAACAGCTATGGCTACACCTTC. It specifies CASSGAGNSYGYTF.